The sequence of this T cell receptor beta chain was determined in a study of metastatic and nonmetastatic thyroid tumors. Points from the study as a whole: Malignant tumors reportedly showed significantly higher TCR beta diversity than benign nodules in both blood and tumor.

Patients underwent thyroid surgery, and none had received any treatment before it. The CDR3 covers 13 residues. In germline, CDR1 is MNHEY, CDR2 SVGEGT. In the study's own analysis: For papillary thyroid cancer, a distant-metastasis classifier was constructed from CDR3 differences observed across clinicopathological groups. TCRdb re-called the PCR reads via MiXCR. These V and J calls derive from TCRdb rather than the authors' analysis. The sample lists roughly 33,000 clones, 18% seen once, with roughly 12% in the top ten. Comments on this clone: Its antigen is unknown.

The chain uses TRBV6-2 or TRBV6-3 and TRBJ1-5; maybe TRBD1 (5 bases). The closer fit of TRBJ2-3 to the DNA end suggests the J call may be wrong. Sequences were obtained from blood. The sequence came from a male donor with papillary thyroid cancer or a benign thyroid nodule (not recorded which). Some clones in this sample may be carry-over from other donors' samples. The CDR3 here is CATGRDSNQPQYF. In nucleotides, the CDR3 is TGTGCCACAGGCAGGGATAGCAATCAGCCCCAGTATTTT.